This TCR beta chain comes out of a study of blood T cell repertoires in COVID-19. Study-level information: Material from acute and convalescent COVID-19 was sourced from the United States, Italy and Spain.

V lost 5 bases and J lost 3; bases outside the gene matches: 8. The CDR3 runs to 15 residues. The germline gives CDR1 SGHTA, CDR2 FQGTGA. This clone was observed a few times. Under the authors' procedure: The assay estimated nucleated cells by amplifying reference gene primers. This table comes from immunoSEQ multiplex PCR, and its TCRdb copy is limited to in-frame clones, with some not included. From that table come the V and J calls and clone size; the DNA was used to work out D and trimming. This table holds approximately 190,000 clones, roughly four fifths found once. This sequence originates from a woman aged 25 to 39 with acute or convalescent COVID-19. The material sequenced was peripheral blood. J is TRBJ2-7 and V is TRBV7-3; the match to TRBD1 covers 9 bases. CDR3 residues: CASSPGDRVSYEQYF. In DNA, the CDR3 is TGTGCCAGCAGCCCCGGGGACAGGGTTAGCTACGAGCAGTACTTC.